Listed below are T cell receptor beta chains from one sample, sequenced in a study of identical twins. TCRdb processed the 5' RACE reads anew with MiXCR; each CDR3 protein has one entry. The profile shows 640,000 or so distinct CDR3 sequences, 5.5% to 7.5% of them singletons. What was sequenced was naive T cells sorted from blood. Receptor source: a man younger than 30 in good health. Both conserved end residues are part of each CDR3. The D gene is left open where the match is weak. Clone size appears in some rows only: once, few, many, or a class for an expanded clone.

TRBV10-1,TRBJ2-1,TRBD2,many,CASGGLAGESSYNEQFF,TGCGCCAGCGGGGGACTAGCGGGAGAATCCTCCTACAATGAGCAGTTCTTC
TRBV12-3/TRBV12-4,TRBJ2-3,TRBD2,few,CASSFVPSGSSDTQYF,TGTGCCAGCAGTTTCGTCCCTAGCGGGAGCTCAGATACGCAGTATTTT
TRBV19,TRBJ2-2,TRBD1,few,CASIRDRGRPGELFF,TGTGCCAGTATCCGTGACAGGGGAAGACCCGGGGAGCTGTTTTTT
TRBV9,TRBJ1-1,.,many,CASSVGYSRNTEAFF,TGTGCCAGCAGCGTAGGTTACAGTCGGAACACTGAAGCTTTCTTT
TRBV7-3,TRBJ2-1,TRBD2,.,CASSSNTGLAGKGSRNEQFF,TGTGCCAGCAGCTCGAATACGGGACTAGCGGGAAAGGGGTCCCGGAATGAGCAGTTCTTC
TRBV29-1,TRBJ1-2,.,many,CSVENMADYGYTF,TGCAGCGTTGAGAACATGGCTGACTATGGCTACACCTTC
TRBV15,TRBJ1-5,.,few,CATSRAPGGNQPQHF,TGTGCCACCAGCAGAGCGCCAGGGGGCAATCAGCCCCAGCATTTT
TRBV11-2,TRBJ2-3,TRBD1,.,CASSLSSGTGYTDTQYF,TGTGCCAGCAGCTTATCCTCCGGGACAGGCTACACAGATACGCAGTATTTT
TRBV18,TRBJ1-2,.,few,CASSPRDLYGYTF,TGTGCCAGCTCACCGCGGGATCTCTATGGCTACACCTTC
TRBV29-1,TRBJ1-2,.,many,CSVVTAYGYTF,TGCAGCGTTGTGACGGCCTATGGCTACACCTTC
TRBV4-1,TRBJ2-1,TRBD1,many,CASSHVGRDRGGNEQFF,TGCGCCAGCAGCCATGTAGGTAGGGACAGGGGGGGGAATGAGCAGTTCTTC
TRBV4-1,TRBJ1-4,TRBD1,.,CASKGGGGGKLFF,TGCGCCAGCAAAGGAGGGGGCGGCGGAAAACTGTTTTTT
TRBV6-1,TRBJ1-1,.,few,CASSGLGLVMSYTEAFF,TGTGCCAGCAGTGGGTTGGGGCTCGTGATGTCGTACACTGAAGCTTTCTTT
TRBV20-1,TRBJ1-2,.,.,CSASVWAGDGYTF,TGCAGTGCTAGTGTCTGGGCAGGGGATGGCTACACCTTC
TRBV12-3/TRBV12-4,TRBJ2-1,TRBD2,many,CASLAGESSYNEQFF,TGTGCCAGTCTAGCGGGGGAGAGCTCCTACAATGAGCAGTTCTTC
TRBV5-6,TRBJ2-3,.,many,CASSLASRGLADTQYF,TGTGCCAGCAGCTTGGCAAGCCGTGGGTTGGCAGATACGCAGTATTTT
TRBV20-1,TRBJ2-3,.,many,CSAREVGITDTQYF,TGCAGTGCTAGAGAAGTCGGAATCACAGATACGCAGTATTTT
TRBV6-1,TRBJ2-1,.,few,CASSDWGAANEQFF,TGTGCCAGCAGTGATTGGGGGGCCGCGAATGAGCAGTTCTTC
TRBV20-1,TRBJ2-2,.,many,CSARLPNTGELFF,TGCAGTGCTAGACTACCGAACACCGGGGAGCTGTTTTTT
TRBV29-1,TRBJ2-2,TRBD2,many,CSVERGLAGTNTGELFF,TGCAGCGTTGAAAGGGGTCTAGCGGGGACGAACACCGGGGAGCTGTTTTTT